This passage covers 28 T cell receptor beta chains from one sample sequenced in a study of cytomegalovirus exposure and HLA in healthy donors. Assay: immunoSEQ multiplex PCR; the TCRdb copy retains only in-frame clones and omits some. Among roughly 260,000 clones, more than 75% were seen once, and the ten largest hold less than 3%. The sequencing sample was made of PBMCs. The source is a man aged 18 to 29 in good health and CMV-seronegative.

The chain links TRBV6-5 to TRBJ2-7; TRBD2 matches 7 bases. CDR3 size: 16 residues. Per germline, CDR1 MNHEY and CDR2 SVGAGI. J lost 4 bases, V lost 0 bases, and 9 bases had no gene match. Written as DNA, the CDR3 is TGTGCCAGCAGTTACTCGAAGGGGACTAACCTTTACGAGCAGTACTTC. Protein product: CASSYSKGTNLYEQYF.

J is TRBJ2-2 and V is TRBV7-2; 8 nucleotides align to TRBD2. There are 15 residues in the CDR3. Germline CDR1 is SGHTA and CDR2 is FQGNSA. V dropped 1 base and J dropped 5; count of bases not matched to a gene: 3. The CDR3 loop is CASSLGRGGTGELFF. CDR3 DNA: TGTGCCAGCAGCTTAGGACGGGGGGGAACCGGGGAGCTGTTTTTT.

V gene TRBV10-3 combines with J gene TRBJ2-7, with a tentative D call TRBD1 (5 bases). CDR3 length: 11 residues. Germline V lookup: CDR1 ENHRY, CDR2 SYGVKD. The germline V and J ends were trimmed by 6 bases and 4 bases, with 7 bases remaining between them. The CDR3 DNA reads TGTGCCATCAGACAGGAGTACGAGCAGTACTTC. It is translated as CAIRQEYEQYF.

This chain links TRBV5-1 with TRBJ2-1, with 11 bases lining up with TRBD2. This CDR3 has 16 residues. The V and J ends lost 4 bases and 8 bases, in that order; junction bases with no gene match: 11. CDR1 and CDR2 from the germline V gene are SGHRS and YFSETQ. The DNA of the CDR3 is TGCGCCAGCAGCCCGGCTCCTAGCGGGGGGTCATATGAGCAGTTCTTC. Translated, it gives CASSPAPSGGSYEQFF.

This clone was counted once. An end of the junction does not agree with germline; a read error may underlie this. V is TRBV5-1 and J is TRBJ2-3; D uncertain. The germline V gene has CDR1 SGHRS and CDR2 YFSETQ. This CDR3 spans 13 amino acids. The CDR3 sequence is CASSYVEGDTQYF. CDR3 nucleotides: TGCGCCAGCAGCTACGTAGAAGGAGATACGCAATATTTT.

The genes are TRBV2 and TRBJ1-5; possible D gene TRBD1, 6 bases. V was cut by 6 bases and J by 5 bases, with 14 bases left in between. In germline, CDR1 is SNHLY, CDR2 FYNNEI. The length of the CDR3 is 14 residues. CDR3 sequence: CASRKDSSDQPQHF. In DNA, the CDR3 is TGTGCCAGCAGGAAGGACAGCAGCGATCAGCCCCAGCATTTT.

This clone was observed once. The J gene is TRBJ2-3, the V gene TRBV28; D perhaps matches TRBD2 (5 bases). Germline loops: CDR1 MDHEN, CDR2 SYDVKM. The ends were cut back, 8 bases at V and 5 bases at J, with 14 bases in the middle. CDR3 length: 13 amino acids. In nucleotides, the CDR3 is TGTGCCAGCCTAGGGAGCCTGGGAGATACGCAGTATTTT. This encodes CASLGSLGDTQYF.

The chain has TRBV4-2 and TRBJ2-2; 7 bases map to TRBD2. The CDR3 contains 16 residues. CDR1 is LGHNA and CDR2 is YNFKEQ in the germline V gene. Unmatched junction bases numbered 5, after V lost 0 bases and J lost 4 bases. CDR3 protein: CASSQEPTSATGELFF. CDR3 DNA sequence: TGTGCCAGCAGCCAAGAACCCACTAGCGCCACCGGGGAGCTGTTTTTT.

Worth noting for this clone: Other DNA sequences in the sample encode the same CDR3. The gene calls are TRBV28 and TRBJ2-7; D remains unclear. In germline, CDR1 is MDHEN, CDR2 SYDVKM. The CDR3 contains 11 residues. Trimming took 7 bases from V and 3 from J, leaving 7 bases between them. The CDR3 coding sequence is TGTGCCAGCAACGGTGGCTACGAGCAGTACTTC. It codes for CASNGGYEQYF.

V usage is TRBV27 and J usage is TRBJ2-2; unclear D gene. This CDR3 comprises 15 residues. Germline V gives CDR1 MNHEY, CDR2 SMNVEV (reference sequence). The V end lost 3 bases, the J end lost 0 bases, and 8 bases lay between the germline ends. The CDR3 nucleotides read TGTGCCAGCAGTTTTTCTATAGCGAACACCGGGGAGCTGTTTTTT. It specifies CASSFSIANTGELFF.

This chain joins TRBV12-5 and TRBJ2-7, with unresolved D. Deletions cut 0 bases from V and 5 bases from J, with 14 bases between. The length of the CDR3 is 15 residues. Per germline, CDR1 LGHNT and CDR2 FRNRAP. The CDR3: CASGLVSGSIHEQYF. Written as DNA, the CDR3 is TGTGCTAGTGGTTTGGTAAGTGGCAGTATCCACGAGCAGTACTTC.

This sequence joins TRBV5-1 and TRBJ2-5; D might be TRBD1 (5 bases). The germline V and J ends were trimmed by 2 bases and 1 base, with 12 bases remaining between them. Germline assignment: CDR1 SGHRS and CDR2 YFSETQ. The CDR3 is made up of 15 amino acids. The CDR3 DNA follows: TGCGCCAGCAGCTTAGGGGCCTCCCTCCAAGAGACCCAGTACTTC. Translated: CASSLGASLQETQYF.

In regard to this clone: Other DNA sequences within the sample encode an identical CDR3. The rearrangement uses TRBV19 and TRBJ1-1; D ambiguous. V lost 1 base and J 2 bases, leaving 5 bases between the germline ends. Germline assignment: CDR1 LNHDA and CDR2 SQIVND (reference sequence). The CDR3 contains 13 residues. Here the CDR3 DNA reads TGTGCCAGTAGTATAGGAGGAAACACTGAAGCTTTCTTT. Translated, it gives CASSIGGNTEAFF. The full variable domain, in which reference TRBV19 and TRBJ1-1 provide the parts outside the CDR3, is DGGITQSPKYLFRKEGQNVTLSCEQNLNHDAMYWYRQDPGQGLRLIYYSQIVNDFQKGDIAEGYSVSREKKESFPLTVTSAQKNPTAFYLCASSIGGNTEAFFGQGTRLTVV.

This chain connects TRBV14 to TRBJ2-1; D is possibly TRBD1 (5 bases). Trimming removed 5 bases at V and 3 bases at J, with 20 bases between. Germline CDR1 and CDR2: SGHDN and FVKESK. The CDR3 is 17 amino acids. The CDR3 sequence is CASSLSEAGRGYNEQFF. The CDR3, as DNA: TGTGCCAGCAGCTTGTCTGAAGCAGGTAGGGGCTACAATGAGCAGTTCTTC.

The chain uses TRBV10-3 and TRBJ2-3, with 9 bases lining up with TRBD2. The CDR3 is 14 residues long. Germline trimming cut 8 bases from V and 5 bases from J; bases unmatched to any gene: 8. Germline CDR1 and CDR2: ENHRY and SYGVKD. Here the CDR3 DNA reads TGTGCCATCGGGCGCGGGGGGGCGGTAGATACGCAGTATTTT. Amino acids: CAIGRGGAVDTQYF.

The rearrangement links TRBV4-1 to TRBJ2-2, with 7 bases fitting TRBD1. V trimming: 4 bases; J trimming: 6 bases; junction bases outside the gene matches: 14. From germline, CDR1 is MGHRA and CDR2 YSYEKL. The CDR3 has 17 amino acids. This chain's CDR3 is CASSLRVSTGLAGELFF. CDR3 sequence (DNA): TGCGCCAGCAGCCTGAGAGTTTCGACAGGGCTAGCCGGGGAGCTGTTTTTT.

The chain combines TRBV10-1 with TRBJ2-3; the match to TRBD1 covers 7 bases. V shed 6 bases, J shed 5 bases, and the junction held 5 bases outside the gene matches. This CDR3 region has 13 residues. From germline, CDR1 is WNHNN and CDR2 SYGVQD (reference sequence). In DNA form, the CDR3 reads TGCGCCAGCAGCGCGAACAGGGGAGATACGCAGTATTTT. Protein: CASSANRGDTQYF.

The CDR3 here is CASSLSASGQETQYF. As DNA, the CDR3 is TGTGCCAGCAGTTTATCGGCTAGCGGGCAAGAGACCCAGTACTTC. This sequence joins TRBV27 and TRBJ2-5; 8 bases line up with TRBD2. With V trimmed by 0 bases and J by 2 bases, 2 bases remained unmatched. In germline, CDR1 is MNHEY, CDR2 SMNVEV (reference sequence). The CDR3 has 15 residues.

J is TRBJ2-3 and V is TRBV4-3, with 7 bases aligning to TRBD1. After removal of 0 bases from V and 4 bases from J, the junction contained 4 bases not matched to a gene. This CDR3 comprises 15 residues. CDR1 and CDR2 (germline): LGHNA, YSLEER. This CDR3 reads CASSQDRQGSDTQYF. DNA for the CDR3: TGCGCCAGCAGCCAAGACCGACAGGGCTCAGATACGCAGTATTTT.

The chain recombines TRBV7-9 with TRBJ2-1; 8 bases map to TRBD1. Trimming at V came to 5 bases and at J to 0 bases, leaving 9 bases not matched to a gene. CDR1 and CDR2 from the germline V gene are SEHNR and FQNEAQ (reference sequence). The CDR3 extends over 17 amino acids. CDR3 nucleotide sequence: TGTGCCAGCAGCGGACCCAGGGGGCTTGGCTCCTACAATGAGCAGTTCTTC. The encoded protein is CASSGPRGLGSYNEQFF.

The V gene is TRBV7-9, the J gene TRBJ1-1, with D perhaps TRBD1 (6 bases). Per the germline V gene, CDR1 is SEHNR and CDR2 is FQNEAQ (reference sequence). Deletions cut 4 bases from V and 4 bases from J, with 16 bases between. The CDR3 sequence is 15 residues long. CDR3 amino acids: CASSSARGGGTEAFF. DNA for the CDR3: TGTGCCAGCAGCTCCGCGAGGGGAGGGGGCACTGAAGCTTTCTTT.

V and J are TRBV5-1 and TRBJ1-6; 8 bases match TRBD1. Looked up from germline, CDR1 is SGHRS and CDR2 is YFSETQ. This CDR3 is built from 14 residues. V lost 7 bases and J lost 10; bases outside the gene matches: 10. CDR3 DNA: TGCGCCAGCGGTTCAGGGGGCCCGGGGTCACCCCTCCACTTT. Its translation: CASGSGGPGSPLHF. Drawing the rest from reference TRBV5-1 and TRBJ1-6, the complete variable domain is KAGVTQTPRYLIKTRGQQVTLSCSPISGHRSVSWYQQTPGQGLQFLFEYFSETQRNKGNFPGRFSGRQFSNSRSEMNVSTLELGDSALYLCASGSGGPGSPLHFGNGTRLTVT.

This clone was observed a single time. V is TRBV11-2 and J is TRBJ2-7; D uncertain. V was cut by 3 bases and J by 1 base, with 4 bases left in between. The CDR3 loop spans 12 amino acids. Germline V CDR1 and CDR2: SGHAT, FQNNGV. DNA of the CDR3: TGTGCCAGCAGCTTTTTATCCTACGAGCAGTACTTC. Translated, it gives CASSFLSYEQYF.

The CDR3 region has the DNA TGTGCCAGCAGTTTTAGCGAGCCGTCTGAGCAGTTCTTC. The encoded protein is CASSFSEPSEQFF. The V call is TRBV28, the J call TRBJ2-1, with D maybe TRBD2 (5 bases). This CDR3 is built from 13 residues. Trimming removed 3 bases from V and 9 bases from J, with 12 bases in between. CDR1 and CDR2 from the germline V gene are MDHEN and SYDVKM.

The V call is TRBV30, the J call TRBJ2-5; the match to TRBD1 covers 8 bases. The trim removed 1 base at V and 5 bases at J, leaving 6 bases unmatched. The CDR3 is 14 amino acids. Germline CDR1 reads GTSNPN; CDR2 reads SVGIG (reference sequence). The CDR3 here is CAWSADRVRETQYF. CDR3 coding DNA: TGTGCCTGGAGTGCGGACAGGGTTCGGGAGACCCAGTACTTC.

J is TRBJ1-4 and V is TRBV7-2; D call uncertain. The CDR3 length is 16 residues. The germline V gene has CDR1 SGHTA and CDR2 FQGNSA. With 5 bases removed from V and 1 base from J, the gap between germline ends came to 14 bases. The CDR3 protein is CASSKDISVTNEKLFF. The DNA for the CDR3 is TGTGCCAGCAGCAAAGACATATCCGTAACTAATGAAAAACTGTTTTTT.

The sample holds a few counts of this clone. The chain links TRBV4-1 to TRBJ2-7, with unresolved D. The CDR3 has 14 amino acids. Germline V lookup: CDR1 MGHRA, CDR2 YSYEKL. Trimming took off 0 bases at V and 3 bases at J, with 9 bases between the two ends. The CDR3 nucleotides are TGCGCCAGCAGCCAAGATTTTCCTGTCTACGAGCAGTACTTC. As protein: CASSQDFPVYEQYF.

The V and J genes are TRBV9 and TRBJ1-6; D uncertain. The CDR3 is 15 residues long. Germline V gene sequence: CDR1 SGDLS, CDR2 YYNGEE. Deletions cut 3 bases from V and 10 bases from J, with 17 bases between. CDR3 in DNA: TGTGCCAGCAGCGGCGACCCGGGAAAAGCATCACCCCTCCACTTT. It encodes CASSGDPGKASPLHF.